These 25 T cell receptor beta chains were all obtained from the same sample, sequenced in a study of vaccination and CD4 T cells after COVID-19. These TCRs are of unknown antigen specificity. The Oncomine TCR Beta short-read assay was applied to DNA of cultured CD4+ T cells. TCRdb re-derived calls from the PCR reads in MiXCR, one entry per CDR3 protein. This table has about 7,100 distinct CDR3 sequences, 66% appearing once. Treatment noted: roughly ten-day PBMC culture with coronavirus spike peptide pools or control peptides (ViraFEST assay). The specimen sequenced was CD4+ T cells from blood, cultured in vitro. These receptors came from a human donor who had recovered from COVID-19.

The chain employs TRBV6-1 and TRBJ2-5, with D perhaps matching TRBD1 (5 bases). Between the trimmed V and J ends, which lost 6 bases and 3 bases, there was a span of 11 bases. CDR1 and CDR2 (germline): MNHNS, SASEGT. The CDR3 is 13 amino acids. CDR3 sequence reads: CASSPQGEETQYF. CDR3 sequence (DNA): TGTGCCAGCAGCCCCCAGGGCGAAGAGACCCAGTACTTC.

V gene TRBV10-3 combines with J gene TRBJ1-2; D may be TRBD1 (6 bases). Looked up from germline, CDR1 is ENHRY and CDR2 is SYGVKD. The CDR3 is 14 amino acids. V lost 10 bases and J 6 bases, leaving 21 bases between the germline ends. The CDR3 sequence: CATGNTRTVHGYTF. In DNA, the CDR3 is TGTGCCACCGGAAACACTCGGACAGTCCATGGCTACACCTTC.

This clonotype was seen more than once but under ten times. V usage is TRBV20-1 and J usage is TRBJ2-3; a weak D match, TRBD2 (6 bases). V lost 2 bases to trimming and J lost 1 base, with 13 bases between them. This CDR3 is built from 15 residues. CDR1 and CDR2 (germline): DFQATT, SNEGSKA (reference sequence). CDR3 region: CSARLPASGTDTQYF. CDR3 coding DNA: TGCAGTGCTAGACTACCGGCTAGCGGCACAGATACGCAGTATTTT.

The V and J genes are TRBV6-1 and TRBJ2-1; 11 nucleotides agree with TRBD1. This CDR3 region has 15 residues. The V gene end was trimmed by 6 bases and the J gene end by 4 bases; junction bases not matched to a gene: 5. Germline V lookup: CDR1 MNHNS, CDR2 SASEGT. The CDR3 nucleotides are TGTGCCAGCAGATGGGGACAGGGGGTATACAATGAGCAGTTCTTC. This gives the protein CASRWGQGVYNEQFF.

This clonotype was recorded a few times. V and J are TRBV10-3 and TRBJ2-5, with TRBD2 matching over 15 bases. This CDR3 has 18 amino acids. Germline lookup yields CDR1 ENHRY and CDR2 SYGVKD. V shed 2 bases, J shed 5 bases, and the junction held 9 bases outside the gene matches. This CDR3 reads CAISEPRTSGGAAETQYF. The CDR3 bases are TGTGCCATCAGTGAGCCCCGGACTAGCGGGGGGGCCGCGGAGACCCAGTACTTC.

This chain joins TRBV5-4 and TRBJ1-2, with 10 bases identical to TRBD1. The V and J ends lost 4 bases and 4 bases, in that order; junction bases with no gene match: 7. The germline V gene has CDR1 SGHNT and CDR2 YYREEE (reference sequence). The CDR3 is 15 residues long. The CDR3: CASSPQTGGIYGYTF. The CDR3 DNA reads TGTGCCAGCAGCCCCCAGACAGGGGGCATCTATGGCTACACCTTC.

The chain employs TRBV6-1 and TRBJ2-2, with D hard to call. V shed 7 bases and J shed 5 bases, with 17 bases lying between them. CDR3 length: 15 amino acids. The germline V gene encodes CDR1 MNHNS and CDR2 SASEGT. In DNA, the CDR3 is TGTGCCAGCACTAACCAGCCTACCGGTACCGGGGAGCTGTTTTTT. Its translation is CASTNQPTGTGELFF.

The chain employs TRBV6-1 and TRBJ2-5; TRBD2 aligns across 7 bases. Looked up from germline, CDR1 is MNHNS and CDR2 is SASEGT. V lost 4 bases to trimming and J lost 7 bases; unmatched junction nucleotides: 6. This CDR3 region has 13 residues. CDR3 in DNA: TGTGCCAGCAGTGCCGGACTAGTTGGGACCCAGTACTTC. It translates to CASSAGLVGTQYF.

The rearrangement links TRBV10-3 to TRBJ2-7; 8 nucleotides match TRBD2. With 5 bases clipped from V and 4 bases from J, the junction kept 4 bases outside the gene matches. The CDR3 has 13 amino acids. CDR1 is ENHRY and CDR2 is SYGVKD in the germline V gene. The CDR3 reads CAISRGGFYEQYF. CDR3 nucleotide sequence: TGTGCCATCAGTCGGGGGGGCTTTTACGAGCAGTACTTC.

The CDR3 loop is CASSLLGTGNTEAFF. The CDR3 bases are TGTGCCAGCAGCTTACTAGGGACAGGGAACACTGAAGCTTTCTTT. V and J are TRBV7-2 and TRBJ1-1; 8 nucleotides agree with TRBD1. The CDR3 has 15 amino acids. The germline gives CDR1 SGHTA, CDR2 FQGNSA. V shed 2 bases and J 1 base; nucleotides not matched to a gene: 3.

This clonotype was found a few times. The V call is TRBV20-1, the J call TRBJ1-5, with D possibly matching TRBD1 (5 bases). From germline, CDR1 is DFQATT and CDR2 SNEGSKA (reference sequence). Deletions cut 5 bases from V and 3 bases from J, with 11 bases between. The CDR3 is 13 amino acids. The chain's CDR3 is CSAGVGVNQPQHF. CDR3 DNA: TGCAGTGCTGGCGTGGGGGTCAATCAGCCCCAGCATTTT.

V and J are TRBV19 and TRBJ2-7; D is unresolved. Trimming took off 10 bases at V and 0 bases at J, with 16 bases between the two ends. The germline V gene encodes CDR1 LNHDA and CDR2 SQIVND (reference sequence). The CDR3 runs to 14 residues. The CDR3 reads CATTDTRSSYEQYF. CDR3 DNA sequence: TGTGCCACTACCGACACCAGGAGCTCCTACGAGCAGTACTTC. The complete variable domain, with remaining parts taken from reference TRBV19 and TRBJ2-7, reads DGGITQSPKYLFRKEGQNVTLSCEQNLNHDAMYWYRQDPGQGLRLIYYSQIVNDFQKGDIAEGYSVSREKKESFPLTVTSAQKNPTAFYLCATTDTRSSYEQYFGPGTRLTVT.

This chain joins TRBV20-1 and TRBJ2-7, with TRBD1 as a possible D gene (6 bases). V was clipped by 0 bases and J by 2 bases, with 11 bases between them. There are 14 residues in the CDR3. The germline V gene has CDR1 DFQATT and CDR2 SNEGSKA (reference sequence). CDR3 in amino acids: CSARESRQAYEQYF. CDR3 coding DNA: TGCAGTGCTAGAGAGTCTAGACAGGCCTACGAGCAGTACTTC.

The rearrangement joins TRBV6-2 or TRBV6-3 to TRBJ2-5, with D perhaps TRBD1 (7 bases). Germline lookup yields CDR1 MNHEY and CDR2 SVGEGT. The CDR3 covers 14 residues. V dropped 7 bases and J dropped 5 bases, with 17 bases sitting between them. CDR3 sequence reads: CASNTRGAGETQYF. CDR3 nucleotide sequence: TGTGCCAGCAACACCAGGGGGGCGGGGGAGACCCAGTACTTC.

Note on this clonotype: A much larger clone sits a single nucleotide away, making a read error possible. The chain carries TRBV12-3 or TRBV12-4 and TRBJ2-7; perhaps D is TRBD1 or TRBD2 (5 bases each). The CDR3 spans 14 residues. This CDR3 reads CASSLVGTVYGQYF. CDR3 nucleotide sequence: TGTGCCAGCAGTTTAGTAGGGACGGTCTACGGGCAGTACTTC.

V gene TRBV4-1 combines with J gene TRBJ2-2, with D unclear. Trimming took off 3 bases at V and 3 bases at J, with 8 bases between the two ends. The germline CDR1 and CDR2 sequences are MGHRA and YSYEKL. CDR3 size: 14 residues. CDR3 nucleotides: TGCGCCAGCAGCCATGACAAATACACCGGGGAGCTGTTTTTT. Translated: CASSHDKYTGELFF.

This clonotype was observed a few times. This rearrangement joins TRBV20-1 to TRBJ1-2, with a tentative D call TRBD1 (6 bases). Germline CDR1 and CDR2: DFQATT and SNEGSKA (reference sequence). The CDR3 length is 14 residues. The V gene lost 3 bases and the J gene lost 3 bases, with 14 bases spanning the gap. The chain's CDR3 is CSARGPGVDYGYTF. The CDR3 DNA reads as TGCAGTGCTAGGGGTCCAGGGGTGGACTATGGCTACACCTTC.

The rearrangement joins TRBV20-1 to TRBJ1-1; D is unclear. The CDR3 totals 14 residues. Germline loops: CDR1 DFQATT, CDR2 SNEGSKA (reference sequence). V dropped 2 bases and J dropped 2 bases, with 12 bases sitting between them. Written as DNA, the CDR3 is TGCAGTGCTAGAACGCGGACGGCTAACACTGAAGCTTTCTTT. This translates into CSARTRTANTEAFF.

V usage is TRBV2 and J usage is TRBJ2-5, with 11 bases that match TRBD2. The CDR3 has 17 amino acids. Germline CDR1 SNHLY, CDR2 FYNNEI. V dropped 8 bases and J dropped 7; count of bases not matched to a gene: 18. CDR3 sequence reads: CASWRIGTSGDEGTQYF. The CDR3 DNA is TGTGCCAGCTGGCGAATAGGGACTAGCGGAGACGAGGGGACCCAGTACTTC.

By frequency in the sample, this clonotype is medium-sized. The CDR3 loop reads CAIKGARDNAEAFF. In nucleotides, the CDR3 is TGTGCCATCAAGGGGGCGCGAGATAATGCTGAAGCTTTCTTT. The V call is TRBV10-3, the J call TRBJ1-1; TRBD1 aligns across 7 bases. V dropped 7 bases and J dropped 6; count of bases not matched to a gene: 11. The CDR3 runs 14 residues. The germline gives CDR1 ENHRY, CDR2 SYGVKD.

Here the CDR3 DNA reads TGTGCCAGCAGGGCTAGACAGGGGTTTGGCTACACCTTC. It yields the protein CASRARQGFGYTF. The V call is TRBV6-1, the J call TRBJ1-2, with 8 bases lining up with TRBD1. Germline V gives CDR1 MNHNS, CDR2 SASEGT. This CDR3 contains 13 residues. V lost 6 bases and J lost 7; bases outside the gene matches: 7.

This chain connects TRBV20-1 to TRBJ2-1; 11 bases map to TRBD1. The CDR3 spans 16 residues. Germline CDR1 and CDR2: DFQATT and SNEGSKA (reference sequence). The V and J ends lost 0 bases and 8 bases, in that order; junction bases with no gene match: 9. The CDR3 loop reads CSARDSGGTGGYEQFF. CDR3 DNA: TGCAGTGCTAGAGATTCAGGTGGGACAGGGGGATATGAGCAGTTCTTC.

In DNA, the CDR3 is TGCAGTGCTAGAGGTGGACTAGCGGGAGCACCCCAAGAGACCCAGTACTTC. Amino acid sequence: CSARGGLAGAPQETQYF. The genes are TRBV20-1 and TRBJ2-5; 13 nucleotides match TRBD2. Germline CDR1 reads DFQATT; CDR2 reads SNEGSKA (reference sequence). With V trimmed by 1 base and J by 1 base, 6 bases remained unmatched. The CDR3 contains 17 residues.

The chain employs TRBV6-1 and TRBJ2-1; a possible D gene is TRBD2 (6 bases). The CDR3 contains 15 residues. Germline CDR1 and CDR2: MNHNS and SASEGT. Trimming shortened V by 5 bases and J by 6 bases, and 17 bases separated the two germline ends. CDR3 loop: CASSLRDPGSNEQFF. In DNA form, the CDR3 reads TGTGCCAGCAGTCTCCGGGACCCCGGGAGCAATGAGCAGTTCTTC.

The CDR3 DNA reads TGCAGTGCTAGAGTAACCAGCGGTTCACCCCTCCACTTT. It encodes CSARVTSGSPLHF. The V gene is TRBV20-1, the J gene TRBJ1-6; no clear D gene. CDR3 length: 13 residues. Trimming stripped 1 base from V and 9 bases from J, with 10 bases between. Per the germline V gene, CDR1 is DFQATT and CDR2 is SNEGSKA (reference sequence).